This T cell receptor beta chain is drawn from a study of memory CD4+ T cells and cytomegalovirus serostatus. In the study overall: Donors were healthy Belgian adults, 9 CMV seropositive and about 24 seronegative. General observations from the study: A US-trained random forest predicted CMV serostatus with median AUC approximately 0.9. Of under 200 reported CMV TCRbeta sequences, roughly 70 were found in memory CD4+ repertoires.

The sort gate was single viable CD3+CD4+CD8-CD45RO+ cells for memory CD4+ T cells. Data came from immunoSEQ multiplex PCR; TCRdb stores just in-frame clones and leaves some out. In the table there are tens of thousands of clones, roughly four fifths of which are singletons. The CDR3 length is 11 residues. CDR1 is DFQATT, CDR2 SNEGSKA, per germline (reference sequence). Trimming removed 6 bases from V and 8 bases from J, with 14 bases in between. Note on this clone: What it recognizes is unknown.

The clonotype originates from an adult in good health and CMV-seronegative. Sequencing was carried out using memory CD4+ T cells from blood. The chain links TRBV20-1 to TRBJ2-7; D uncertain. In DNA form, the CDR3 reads TGCAGTGCCGCCCTTGCGGAGCAGCAGTACTTC. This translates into CSAALAEQQYF.